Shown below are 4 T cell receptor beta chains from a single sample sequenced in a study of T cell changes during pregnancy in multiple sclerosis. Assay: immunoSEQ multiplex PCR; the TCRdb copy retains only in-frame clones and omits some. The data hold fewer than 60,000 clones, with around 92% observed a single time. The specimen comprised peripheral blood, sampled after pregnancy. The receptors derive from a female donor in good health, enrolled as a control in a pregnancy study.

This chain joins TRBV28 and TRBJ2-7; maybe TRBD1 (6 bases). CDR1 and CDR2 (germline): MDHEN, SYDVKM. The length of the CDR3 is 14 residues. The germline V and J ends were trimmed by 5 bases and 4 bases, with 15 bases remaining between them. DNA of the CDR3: TGTGCCAGCAGTGTCGACAGGATCGTTTACGAGCAGTACTTC. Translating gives CASSVDRIVYEQYF. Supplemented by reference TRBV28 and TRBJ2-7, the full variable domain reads DVKVTQSSRYLVKRTGEKVFLECVQDMDHENMFWYRQDPGLGLRLIYFSYDVKMKEKGDIPEGYSVSREKKERFSLILESASTNQTSMYLCASSVDRIVYEQYFGPGTRLTVT.

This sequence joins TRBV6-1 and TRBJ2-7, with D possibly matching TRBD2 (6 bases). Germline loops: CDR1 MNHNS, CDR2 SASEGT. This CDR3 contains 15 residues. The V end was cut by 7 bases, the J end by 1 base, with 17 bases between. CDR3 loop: CASMGVASASYEQYF. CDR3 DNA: TGTGCCAGCATGGGCGTGGCTAGCGCTTCCTACGAGCAGTACTTC.

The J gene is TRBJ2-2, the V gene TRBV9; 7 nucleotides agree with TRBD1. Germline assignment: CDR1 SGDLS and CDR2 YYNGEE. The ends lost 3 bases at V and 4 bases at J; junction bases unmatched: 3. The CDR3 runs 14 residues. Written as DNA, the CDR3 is TGTGCCAGCAGCGAATACAGGGGCACCGGGGAGCTGTTTTTT. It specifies CASSEYRGTGELFF.

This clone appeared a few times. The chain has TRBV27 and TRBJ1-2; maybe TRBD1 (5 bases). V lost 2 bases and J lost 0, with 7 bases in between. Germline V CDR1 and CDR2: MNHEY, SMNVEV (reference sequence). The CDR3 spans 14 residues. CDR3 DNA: TGTGCCAGCAGTTTACAGGGTACTAACTATGGCTACACCTTC. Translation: CASSLQGTNYGYTF.